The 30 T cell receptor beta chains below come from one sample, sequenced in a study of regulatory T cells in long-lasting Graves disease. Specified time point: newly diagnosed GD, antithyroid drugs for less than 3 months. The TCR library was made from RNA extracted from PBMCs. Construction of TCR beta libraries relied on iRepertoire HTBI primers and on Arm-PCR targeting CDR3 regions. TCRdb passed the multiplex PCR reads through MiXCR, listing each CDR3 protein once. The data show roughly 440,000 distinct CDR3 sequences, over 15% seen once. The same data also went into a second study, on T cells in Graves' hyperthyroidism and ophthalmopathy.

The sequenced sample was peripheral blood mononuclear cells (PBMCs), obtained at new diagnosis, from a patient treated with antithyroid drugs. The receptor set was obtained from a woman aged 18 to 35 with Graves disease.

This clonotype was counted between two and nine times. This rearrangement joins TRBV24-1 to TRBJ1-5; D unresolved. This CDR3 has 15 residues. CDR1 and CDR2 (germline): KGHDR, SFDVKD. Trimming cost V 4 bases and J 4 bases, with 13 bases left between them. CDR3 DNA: TGTGCCACCAGTGAAGCGACGGTTCCGAATCAGCCCCAGCATTTT. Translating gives CATSEATVPNQPQHF.

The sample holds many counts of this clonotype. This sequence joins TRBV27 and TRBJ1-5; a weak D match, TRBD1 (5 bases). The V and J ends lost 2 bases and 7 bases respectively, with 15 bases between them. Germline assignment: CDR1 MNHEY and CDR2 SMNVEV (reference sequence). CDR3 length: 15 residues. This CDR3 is CASSLSIGGGQPQHF. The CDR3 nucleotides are TGTGCCAGCAGTTTAAGTATTGGGGGAGGACAGCCCCAGCATTTT.

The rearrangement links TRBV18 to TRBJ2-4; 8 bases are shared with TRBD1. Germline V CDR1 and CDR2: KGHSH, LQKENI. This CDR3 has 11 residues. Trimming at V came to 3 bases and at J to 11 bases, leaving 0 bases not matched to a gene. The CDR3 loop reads CASSPDRVQYF. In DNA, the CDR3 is TGTGCCAGCTCACCGGACAGGGTTCAGTACTTC.

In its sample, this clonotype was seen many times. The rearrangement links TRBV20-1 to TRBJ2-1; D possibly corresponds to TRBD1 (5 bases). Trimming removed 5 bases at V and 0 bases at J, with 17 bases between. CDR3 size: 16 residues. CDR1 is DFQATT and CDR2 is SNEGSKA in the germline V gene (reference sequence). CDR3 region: CSAATPQARSYNEQFF. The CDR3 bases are TGCAGTGCTGCAACCCCACAGGCACGCTCCTACAATGAGCAGTTCTTC.

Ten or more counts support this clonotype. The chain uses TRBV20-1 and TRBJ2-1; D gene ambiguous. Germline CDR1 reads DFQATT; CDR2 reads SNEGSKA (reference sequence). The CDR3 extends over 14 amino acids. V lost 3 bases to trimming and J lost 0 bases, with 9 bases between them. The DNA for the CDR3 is TGCAGTGCTAGCGGATGGAGCTCCTACAATGAGCAGTTCTTC. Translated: CSASGWSSYNEQFF.

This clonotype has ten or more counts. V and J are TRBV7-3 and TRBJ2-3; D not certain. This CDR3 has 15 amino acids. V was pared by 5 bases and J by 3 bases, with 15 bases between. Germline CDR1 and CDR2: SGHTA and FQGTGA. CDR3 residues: CASSPLAVGTDTQYF. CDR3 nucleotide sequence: TGTGCCAGCAGCCCTCTGGCAGTAGGGACAGATACGCAGTATTTT.

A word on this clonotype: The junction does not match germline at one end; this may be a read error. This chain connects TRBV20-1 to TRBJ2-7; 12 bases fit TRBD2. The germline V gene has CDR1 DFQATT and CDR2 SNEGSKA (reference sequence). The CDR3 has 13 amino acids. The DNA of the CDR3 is TGCCGTGCTAGGGGGACTAGCGGGCTTGGGCAGTACTTC. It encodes CRARGTSGLGQYF.

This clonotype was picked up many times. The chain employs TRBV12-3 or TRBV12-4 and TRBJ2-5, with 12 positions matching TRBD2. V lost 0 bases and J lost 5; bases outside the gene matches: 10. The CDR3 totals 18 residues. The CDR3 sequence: CASSLARTSGRLGETQYF. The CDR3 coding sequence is TGTGCCAGCAGTTTAGCGCGTACTAGCGGGAGGCTAGGGGAGACCCAGTACTTC.

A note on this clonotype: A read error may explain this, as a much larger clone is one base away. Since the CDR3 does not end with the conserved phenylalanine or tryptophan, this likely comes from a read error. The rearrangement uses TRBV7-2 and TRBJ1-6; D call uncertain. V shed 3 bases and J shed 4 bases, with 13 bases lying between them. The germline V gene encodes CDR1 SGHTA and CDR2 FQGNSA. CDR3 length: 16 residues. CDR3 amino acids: CASSFRAGLYNSPLHL. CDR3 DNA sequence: TGTGCCAGCAGCTTCCGGGCAGGACTTTATAATTCACCCCTCCACCTT.

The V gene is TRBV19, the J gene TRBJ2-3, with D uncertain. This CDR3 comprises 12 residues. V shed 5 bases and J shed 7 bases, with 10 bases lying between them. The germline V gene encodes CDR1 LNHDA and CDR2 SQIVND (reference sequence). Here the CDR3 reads CASSPDLNTQYF. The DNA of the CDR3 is TGTGCCAGTAGTCCAGACTTGAATACGCAGTATTTT.

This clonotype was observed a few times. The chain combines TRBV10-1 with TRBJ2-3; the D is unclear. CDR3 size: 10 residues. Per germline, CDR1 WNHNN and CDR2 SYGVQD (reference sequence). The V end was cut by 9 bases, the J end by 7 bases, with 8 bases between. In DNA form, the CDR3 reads TGCGCCAGAAACACCCATACGCAGTATTTT. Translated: CARNTHTQYF.

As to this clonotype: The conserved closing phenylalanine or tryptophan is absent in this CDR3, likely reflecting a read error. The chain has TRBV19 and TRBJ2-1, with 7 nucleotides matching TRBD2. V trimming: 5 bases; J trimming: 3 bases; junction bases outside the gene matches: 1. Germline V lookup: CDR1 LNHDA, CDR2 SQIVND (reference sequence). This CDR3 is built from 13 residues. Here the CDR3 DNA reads TGTGCCAGTAGTCTAGCGGTCTACAATGAGCAGTTCCTC. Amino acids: CASSLAVYNEQFL.

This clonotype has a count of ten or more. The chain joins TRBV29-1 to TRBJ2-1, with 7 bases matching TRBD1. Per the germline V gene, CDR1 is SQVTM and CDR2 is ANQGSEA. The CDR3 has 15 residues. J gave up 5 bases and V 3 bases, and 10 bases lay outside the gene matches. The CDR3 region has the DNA TGCAGCGTTGATGGAATAGGGGGCCTCGACAATGAGCAGTTCTTC. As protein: CSVDGIGGLDNEQFF.

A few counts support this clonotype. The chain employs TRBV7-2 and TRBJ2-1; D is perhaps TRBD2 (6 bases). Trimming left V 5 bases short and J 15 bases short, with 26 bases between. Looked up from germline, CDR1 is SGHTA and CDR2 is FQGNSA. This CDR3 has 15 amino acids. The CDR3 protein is CASSPGRLYGTSLFF. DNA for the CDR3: TGTGCCAGCAGCCCGGGTCGACTTTATGGGACTTCCCTGTTCTTC.

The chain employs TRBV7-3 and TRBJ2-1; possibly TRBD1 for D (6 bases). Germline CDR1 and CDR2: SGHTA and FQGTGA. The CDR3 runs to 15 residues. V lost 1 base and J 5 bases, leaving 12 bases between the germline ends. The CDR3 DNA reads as TGTGCCAGCAGCTTAATGTCAGGGGTGAACAATGAGCAGTTCTTC. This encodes CASSLMSGVNNEQFF.

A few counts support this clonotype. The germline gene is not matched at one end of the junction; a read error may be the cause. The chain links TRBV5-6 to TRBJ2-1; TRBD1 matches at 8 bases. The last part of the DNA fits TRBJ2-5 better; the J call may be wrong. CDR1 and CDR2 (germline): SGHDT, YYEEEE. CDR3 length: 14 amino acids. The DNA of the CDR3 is TGTGCCAGCAGGACCGACAGGGGAGGAGAGGCCCAGTACTTC. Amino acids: CASRTDRGGEAQYF.

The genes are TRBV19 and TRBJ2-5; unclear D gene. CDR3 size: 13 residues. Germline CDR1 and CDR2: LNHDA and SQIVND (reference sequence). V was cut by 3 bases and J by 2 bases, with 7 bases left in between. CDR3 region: CASSMGRQETQYF. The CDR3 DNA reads TGTGCCAGTAGTATGGGCAGACAAGAGACCCAGTACTTC.

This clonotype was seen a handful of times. CDR3 in amino acids: CASSIGGTMLATEAFF. The CDR3 DNA is TGTGCCAGTAGTATAGGAGGGACCATGCTGGCCACTGAAGCTTTCTTT. This rearrangement joins TRBV19 to TRBJ1-1, with D perhaps matching TRBD1 (5 bases). The CDR3 contains 16 residues. Trimming removed 1 base from V and 4 bases from J, with 16 bases in between. Germline CDR1 reads LNHDA; CDR2 reads SQIVND (reference sequence).

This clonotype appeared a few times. The CDR3 coding sequence is TGTGCCAGTAGTTCCGAGAGGGGTCAGGCTTTCTTT. Protein: CASSSERGQAFF. V is TRBV19 and J is TRBJ1-1; a possible D gene is TRBD1 (5 bases). This CDR3 comprises 12 residues. The germline CDR1 and CDR2 sequences are LNHDA and SQIVND (reference sequence). Between the trimmed V and J ends, which lost 5 bases and 11 bases, there was a span of 15 bases.

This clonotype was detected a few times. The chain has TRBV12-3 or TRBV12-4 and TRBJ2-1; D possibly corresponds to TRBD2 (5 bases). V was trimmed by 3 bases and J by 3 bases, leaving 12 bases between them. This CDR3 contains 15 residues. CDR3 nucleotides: TGTGCCAGCAGTTTTGGGAGCGGTTTCTACAATGAGCAGTTCTTC. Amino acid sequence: CASSFGSGFYNEQFF.

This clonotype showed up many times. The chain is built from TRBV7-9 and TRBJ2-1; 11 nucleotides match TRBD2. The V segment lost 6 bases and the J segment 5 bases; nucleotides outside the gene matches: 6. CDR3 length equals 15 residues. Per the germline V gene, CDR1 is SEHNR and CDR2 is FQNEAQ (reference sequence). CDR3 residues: CASSRSGGVDNEQFF. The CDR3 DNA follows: TGTGCCAGCAGTCGTAGCGGGGGGGTTGACAATGAGCAGTTCTTC.

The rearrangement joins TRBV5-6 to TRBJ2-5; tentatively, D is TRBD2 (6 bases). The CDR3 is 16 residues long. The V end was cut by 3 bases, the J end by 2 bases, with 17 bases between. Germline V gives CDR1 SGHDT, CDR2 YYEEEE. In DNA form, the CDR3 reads TGTGCCAGCAGCTCTGGCGCCGGGACTTCGCAAGAGACCCAGTACTTC. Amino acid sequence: CASSSGAGTSQETQYF. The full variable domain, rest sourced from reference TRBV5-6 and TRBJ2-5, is DAGVTQSPTHLIKTRGQQVTLRCSPKSGHDTVSWYQQALGQGPQFIFQYYEEEERQRGNFPDRFSGHQFPNYSSELNVNALLLGDSALYLCASSSGAGTSQETQYFGPGTRLLVL.

The CDR3 reads CASSAEGEQYF. CDR3 sequence (DNA): TGTGCCAGCAGCGCAGAAGGCGAGCAGTACTTC. The chain links TRBV9 to TRBJ2-3; D is ambiguous. Matching the DNA end better, TRBJ2-7 makes the J call doubtful. Germline V lookup: CDR1 SGDLS, CDR2 YYNGEE. The CDR3 length is 11 residues.

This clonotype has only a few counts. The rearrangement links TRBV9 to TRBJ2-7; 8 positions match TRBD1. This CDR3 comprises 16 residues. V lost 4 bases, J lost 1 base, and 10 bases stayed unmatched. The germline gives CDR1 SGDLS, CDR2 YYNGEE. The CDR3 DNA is TGTGCCAGCAGCCCCCGAATTGGACAGGGTTCCTACGAGCAGTACTTC. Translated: CASSPRIGQGSYEQYF.

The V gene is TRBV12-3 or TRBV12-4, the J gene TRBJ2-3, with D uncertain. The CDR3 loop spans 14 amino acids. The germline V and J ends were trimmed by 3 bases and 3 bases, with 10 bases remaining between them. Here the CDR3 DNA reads TGTGCCAGCAGTTTGTCAAGGGAAACAGATACGCAGTATTTT. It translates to CASSLSRETDTQYF.

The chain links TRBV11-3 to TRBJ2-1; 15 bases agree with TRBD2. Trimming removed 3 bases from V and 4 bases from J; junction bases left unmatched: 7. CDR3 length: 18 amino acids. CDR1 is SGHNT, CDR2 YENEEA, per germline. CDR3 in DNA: TGTGCCAGCAGCTTTAGGACTAGCGGGAGGGCCCAGTACAATGAGCAGTTCTTC. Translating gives CASSFRTSGRAQYNEQFF.

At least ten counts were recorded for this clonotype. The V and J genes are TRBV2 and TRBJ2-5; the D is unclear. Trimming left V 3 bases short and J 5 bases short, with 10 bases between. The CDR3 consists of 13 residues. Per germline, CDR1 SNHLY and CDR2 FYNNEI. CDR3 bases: TGTGCCAGCAGTGATGGAGTTGGGGAGACCCAGTACTTC. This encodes CASSDGVGETQYF.

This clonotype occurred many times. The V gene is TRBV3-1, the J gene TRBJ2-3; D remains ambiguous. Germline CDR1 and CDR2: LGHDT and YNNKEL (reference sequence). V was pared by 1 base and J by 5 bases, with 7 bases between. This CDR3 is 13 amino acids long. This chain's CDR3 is CASSQAGGDTQYF. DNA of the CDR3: TGTGCCAGCAGCCAAGCGGGCGGAGATACGCAGTATTTT.

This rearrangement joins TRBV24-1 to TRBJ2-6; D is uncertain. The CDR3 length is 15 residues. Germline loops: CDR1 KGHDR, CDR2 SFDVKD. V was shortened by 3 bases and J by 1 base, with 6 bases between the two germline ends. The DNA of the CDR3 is TGTGCCACCAGTGATCCGCAATCTGGGGCCAACGTCCTGACTTTC. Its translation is CATSDPQSGANVLTF.

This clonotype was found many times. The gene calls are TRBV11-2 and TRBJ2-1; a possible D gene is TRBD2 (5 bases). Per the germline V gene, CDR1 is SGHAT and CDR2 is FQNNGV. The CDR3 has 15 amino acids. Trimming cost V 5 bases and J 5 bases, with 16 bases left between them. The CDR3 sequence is CASSPWTGTDNEQFF. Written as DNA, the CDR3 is TGTGCCAGCAGCCCATGGACGGGAACTGACAATGAGCAGTTCTTC.